The 27 T cell receptor beta chains listed next were all sequenced from one sample in a study of blood T cell repertoires in COVID-19. Here immunoSEQ multiplex PCR was the method, and the copy in TCRdb shows in-frame clones only, minus some. Here the sample spans around 100,000 clones, about 90% being singletons. Source material: peripheral blood. All receptors derive from a human donor in a cohort sampled during active COVID-19.

This chain uses TRBV4-2 with TRBJ2-1; TRBD2 is a possible D gene (6 bases). V was clipped by 1 base and J by 0 bases, with 13 bases between them. CDR3 length: 17 residues. The germline V gene encodes CDR1 LGHNA and CDR2 YNFKEQ. The CDR3 sequence: CASSQGAAGSSYNEQFF. CDR3 nucleotides: TGTGCCAGCAGCCAAGGAGCGGCGGGATCCTCCTACAATGAGCAGTTCTTC.

The chain carries TRBV29-1 and TRBJ2-2; 7 bases match TRBD1. This CDR3 is 14 amino acids long. Trimming at V came to 3 bases and at J to 4 bases, leaving 5 bases not matched to a gene. Looked up from germline, CDR1 is SQVTM and CDR2 is ANQGSEA. CDR3 sequence (DNA): TGCAGCGTTGATAGTTCAGGGGGCACCGGGGAGCTGTTTTTT. Its translation: CSVDSSGGTGELFF.

V and J are TRBV27 and TRBJ2-7; D not certain. This CDR3 is 15 amino acids long. Germline CDR1 is MNHEY and CDR2 is SMNVEV (reference sequence). Trimming cost V 2 bases and J 2 bases, with 13 bases left between them. CDR3 loop: CASSLAGKAPYEQYF. DNA for the CDR3: TGTGCCAGCAGTTTAGCCGGAAAAGCGCCCTACGAGCAGTACTTC.

The gene calls are TRBV27 and TRBJ2-3, with 9 positions matching TRBD2. The CDR3 runs to 15 residues. The J segment lost 5 bases and the V segment lost 5 bases, leaving 8 bases of the junction unmatched. Germline V CDR1 and CDR2: MNHEY, SMNVEV (reference sequence). The DNA of the CDR3 is TGTGCCAGCAGTCCAATAGCGGGGGCGGGAGATACGCAGTATTTT. Translated: CASSPIAGAGDTQYF.

V gene TRBV19 combines with J gene TRBJ1-5, with D unclear. V lost 2 bases, J lost 5 bases, and 7 bases lay in between. Germline-derived CDR1 and CDR2 are LNHDA and SQIVND (reference sequence). There are 13 residues in the CDR3. In DNA, the CDR3 is TGTGCCAGTAGTATAATTCGGGATCAGCCCCAGCATTTT. Translating it yields CASSIIRDQPQHF.

This chain joins TRBV6-6 and TRBJ2-7; 12 bases agree with TRBD1. The CDR3 length is 15 residues. Germline assignment: CDR1 MNHNY and CDR2 SVGAGI (reference sequence). The V and J ends lost 5 bases and 3 bases, in that order; junction bases with no gene match: 5. The CDR3 sequence: CASSPRDRGLYEQYF. CDR3 DNA sequence: TGTGCCAGCAGTCCGAGGGACAGGGGGCTCTACGAGCAGTACTTC.

The V call is TRBV4-1, the J call TRBJ1-2; a possible D gene is TRBD1 (5 bases). CDR1 and CDR2 (germline): MGHRA, YSYEKL. With 4 bases removed from V and 6 bases from J, the gap between germline ends came to 18 bases. This CDR3 contains 15 residues. The CDR3 nucleotides read TGCGCCAGCAGCCCCCAGTCCAGGGTATTCAATGGCTACACCTTC. Encoded protein: CASSPQSRVFNGYTF.

The chain combines TRBV2 with TRBJ2-7; 8 bases line up with TRBD1. The ends lost 2 bases at V and 3 bases at J; junction bases unmatched: 6. Germline V gene lookup returns CDR1 SNHLY and CDR2 FYNNEI. The CDR3 extends over 15 amino acids. The CDR3 sequence is CASSEIGTGDYEQYF. The CDR3 nucleotides are TGTGCCAGCAGTGAAATTGGGACAGGCGACTACGAGCAGTACTTC.

This chain links TRBV27 with TRBJ2-6; D might be TRBD1 (5 bases). Germline CDR1 is MNHEY and CDR2 is SMNVEV (reference sequence). Trimming pared 5 bases from V and 0 bases from J, leaving 14 bases between. The CDR3 totals 17 residues. CDR3 DNA sequence: TGTGCCAGCAGTCAAAGTACGACAGTCTCTGGGGCCAACGTCCTGACTTTC. Translation: CASSQSTTVSGANVLTF.

This chain links TRBV14 with TRBJ1-4; TRBD1 is a possible D gene (5 bases). The CDR3 consists of 15 residues. The V gene's germline CDR1 is SGHDN and CDR2 FVKESK. V was cut by 3 bases and J by 6 bases, with 14 bases left in between. The DNA for the CDR3 is TGTGCCAGCAGCCACTCCCTCGGGGGGGATGAAAAACTGTTTTTT. It encodes CASSHSLGGDEKLFF.

The chain employs TRBV7-8 and TRBJ2-5, with 9 nucleotides matching TRBD2. The CDR3 totals 20 residues. In germline, CDR1 is SGHVS, CDR2 FQNEAQ. V dropped 3 bases and J dropped 3; count of bases not matched to a gene: 20. The CDR3 protein is CASSFLRASGITVTKETQYF. For the CDR3, the DNA is TGTGCCAGCAGCTTCCTCCGGGCTAGCGGGATCACGGTGACAAAAGAGACCCAGTACTTC. The entire variable domain, with the rest obtained from reference TRBV7-8 and TRBJ2-5, is as follows: GAGVSQSPRYKVAKRGQDVALRCDPISGHVSLFWYQQALGQGPEFLTYFQNEAQLDKSGLPSDRFFAERPEGSVSTLKIQRTQQEDSAVYLCASSFLRASGITVTKETQYFGPGTRLLVL.

V is TRBV5-1 and J is TRBJ2-2, with a tentative D call TRBD1 (5 bases). CDR3 size: 14 residues. Trimming pared 3 bases from V and 3 bases from J, leaving 9 bases between. In germline, CDR1 is SGHRS, CDR2 YFSETQ. CDR3 nucleotides: TGCGCCAGCAGCTATAGGGGCCACACCGGGGAGCTGTTTTTT. Translating it yields CASSYRGHTGELFF.

The V gene is TRBV10-1, the J gene TRBJ1-2; 7 bases map to TRBD1. There are 16 residues in the CDR3. In germline, CDR1 is WNHNN, CDR2 SYGVQD (reference sequence). After removal of 6 bases from V and 7 bases from J, the junction contained 17 bases not matched to a gene. CDR3 protein: CASRHKGQPFFCGYTF. The CDR3 bases are TGCGCCAGCAGACACAAGGGACAGCCCTTCTTTTGTGGCTACACCTTC.

The chain couples TRBV19 to TRBJ2-3; the match to TRBD2 covers 9 bases. The CDR3 is 17 amino acids. V was clipped by 4 bases and J by 2 bases; unmatched bases: 10. The germline CDR1 and CDR2 sequences are LNHDA and SQIVND (reference sequence). CDR3 nucleotides: TGTGCCAGTAGTACCTCAAAAGCGGGAGGTACCACAGATACGCAGTATTTT. This sequence encodes CASSTSKAGGTTDTQYF.

Points on this clone: An end of the junction does not agree with germline; a read error may underlie this. The CDR3 region is CASSQTSTGDTQYF. As DNA, the CDR3 is TGTGCTAGCAGCCAAACCTCAACGGGAGATACGCAGTATTTT. The chain combines TRBV7-7 with TRBJ2-3; no definite D call. This CDR3 spans 14 amino acids. Germline CDR1 reads SSHAT; CDR2 reads FNYEAQ (reference sequence).

This chain joins TRBV7-2 and TRBJ1-5; 8 nucleotides align to TRBD1. CDR1 is SGHTA, CDR2 FQGNSA, per germline. The CDR3 contains 13 residues. Losses at the gene ends were 5 bases for V and 5 bases for J; bases not matched to a gene: 2. CDR3 loop: CASSRTGYQPQHF. CDR3 coding DNA: TGTGCCAGCAGCCGGACAGGGTATCAGCCCCAGCATTTT. The complete variable domain, with remaining parts taken from reference TRBV7-2 and TRBJ1-5, reads GAGVSQSPSNKVTEKGKDVELRCDPISGHTALYWYRQSLGQGLEFLIYFQGNSAPDKSGLPSDRFSAERTGGSVSTLTIQRTQQEDSAVYLCASSRTGYQPQHFGDGTRLSIL.

V usage is TRBV6-6 and J usage is TRBJ1-5; D not certain. The V gene lost 6 bases and the J gene lost 6 bases, with 12 bases spanning the gap. The CDR3 has 13 residues. The germline V gene encodes CDR1 MNHNY and CDR2 SVGAGI (reference sequence). CDR3 region: CASSDTFSQPQHF. The CDR3 nucleotides read TGTGCCAGCAGCGACACTTTTAGTCAGCCCCAGCATTTT.

The chain links TRBV28 to TRBJ1-1; 7 bases match TRBD1. This CDR3 comprises 16 residues. CDR1 is MDHEN, CDR2 SYDVKM, per germline. With V trimmed by 7 bases and J by 1 base, 12 bases remained unmatched. The CDR3 bases are TGTGCCAGCACCGTTCGCCGGGACAGTCAGAACACTGAAGCTTTCTTT. This translates into CASTVRRDSQNTEAFF.

CDR3 bases: TGTGCCAGCAGCGCCGGACTAGTTTACCACGAGCAGTACTTC. Translating gives CASSAGLVYHEQYF. The chain employs TRBV9 and TRBJ2-7; 7 positions agree with TRBD2. The J segment lost 5 bases and the V segment lost 3 bases, leaving 8 bases of the junction unmatched. The CDR3 sequence is 14 residues long. CDR1 and CDR2 from the germline V gene are SGDLS and YYNGEE.

V and J are TRBV10-3 and TRBJ1-1, with TRBD1 matching over 8 bases. The CDR3 totals 13 residues. In germline, CDR1 is ENHRY, CDR2 SYGVKD. After removal of 6 bases from V and 1 base from J, the junction contained 1 base not matched to a gene. The CDR3 coding sequence is TGTGCCATCAGAGGACAGGGGAACACTGAAGCTTTCTTT. Amino acids: CAIRGQGNTEAFF.

The chain links TRBV18 to TRBJ2-2; D is perhaps TRBD1 (5 bases). V gave up 6 bases and J gave up 2 bases, with 10 bases separating them. The CDR3 runs 14 residues. Germline V gene lookup returns CDR1 KGHSH and CDR2 LQKENI. The CDR3 nucleotides are TGTGCCAGCTCTGAGCAGGGAAACACCGGGGAGCTGTTTTTT. Translation: CASSEQGNTGELFF.

This chain joins TRBV4-1 and TRBJ2-7; no reliable D call. V shed 0 bases and J shed 2 bases, with 5 bases lying between them. The germline gives CDR1 MGHRA, CDR2 YSYEKL. CDR3 length: 13 amino acids. This CDR3 reads CASSQEGPYEQYF. The CDR3 nucleotides read TGCGCCAGCAGCCAAGAGGGCCCCTACGAGCAGTACTTC.

The CDR3 DNA reads TGCGCCAGCGGAGGGACAGGGCAAGAGACCCAGTACTTC. It yields the protein CASGGTGQETQYF. The chain joins TRBV5-1 to TRBJ2-5; TRBD1 agrees at 9 bases. The ends lost 7 bases at V and 2 bases at J; junction bases unmatched: 3. CDR3 length: 13 amino acids. CDR1 is SGHRS and CDR2 is YFSETQ in the germline V gene. The whole variable domain, remainder taken from reference TRBV5-1 and TRBJ2-5, is KAGVTQTPRYLIKTRGQQVTLSCSPISGHRSVSWYQQTPGQGLQFLFEYFSETQRNKGNFPGRFSGRQFSNSRSEMNVSTLELGDSALYLCASGGTGQETQYFGPGTRLLVL.

The chain has TRBV24-1 and TRBJ2-1; a weak D match, TRBD2 (5 bases). Trimming left V 0 bases short and J 12 bases short, with 11 bases between. Germline CDR1 is KGHDR and CDR2 is SFDVKD. CDR3 length: 13 residues. The CDR3: CATSDLTSLGQFF. In nucleotides, the CDR3 is TGTGCCACCAGTGATTTGACTAGTCTAGGGCAGTTCTTC.

The chain recombines TRBV15 with TRBJ2-1, with TRBD1 matching 10 bases. The V segment lost 2 bases and the J segment 6 bases; nucleotides outside the gene matches: 4. The germline V gene has CDR1 LNHNV and CDR2 YYDKDF (reference sequence). The CDR3 runs 15 residues. CDR3 sequence: CATSRSGQGSNEQFF. The CDR3 DNA reads as TGTGCCACCAGCAGATCGGGACAGGGGAGCAATGAGCAGTTCTTC.

J is TRBJ1-2 and V is TRBV29-1, with TRBD1 matching over 8 bases. The CDR3 runs to 12 residues. Germline V lookup: CDR1 SQVTM, CDR2 ANQGSEA. V lost 4 bases and J lost 4; bases outside the gene matches: 2. The CDR3 region has the DNA TGCAGCGTTGGTGGGACAGGCTATGGCTACACCTTC. This codes for CSVGGTGYGYTF.

The J gene is TRBJ2-2, the V gene TRBV7-9; no firm D call. V lost 4 bases and J lost 2, with 5 bases in between. The germline gives CDR1 SEHNR, CDR2 FQNEAQ (reference sequence). CDR3 length: 13 residues. This CDR3 reads CASSSSNTGELFF. In DNA, the CDR3 is TGTGCCAGCAGCTCGAGTAACACCGGGGAGCTGTTTTTT.